These 11 T cell receptor beta chains were sequenced from one sample in a study of T cell responses to AZD1222 COVID-19 vaccine. Sequencing was performed with immunoSEQ multiplex PCR; in TCRdb, only in-frame clones are kept and a portion is missing. The sample contains fewer than 130,000 clones, about 87% of which appear only once. The source was peripheral blood, collected on day 0 of AZD1222 vaccination. These receptors all stem from an adult in good health.

The CDR3: CATSRDAGTGNSPLHF. The CDR3 DNA reads as TGTGCCACCAGCAGAGATGCTGGGACAGGGAATTCACCCCTCCACTTT. The chain combines TRBV15 with TRBJ1-6, with TRBD1 matching 9 bases. Germline V gene data show CDR1 as LNHNV and CDR2 as YYDKDF (reference sequence). The CDR3 runs to 16 residues. Unmatched junction bases numbered 4, after V lost 0 bases and J lost 7 bases.

The rearrangement uses TRBV2 and TRBJ1-3; TRBD1 aligns across 7 bases. CDR3 size: 13 residues. CDR1 is SNHLY, CDR2 FYNNEI, per germline. Trimming removed 6 bases from V and 4 bases from J; junction bases left unmatched: 3. The CDR3 here is CASSTGAGNTIYF. As DNA, the CDR3 is TGTGCCAGCAGCACAGGGGCCGGAAACACCATATATTTT. Based on the CDR3 plus reference TRBV2 and TRBJ1-3, the full variable domain is EPEVTQTPSHQVTQMGQEVILRCVPISNHLYFYWYRQILGQKVEFLVSFYNNEISEKSEIFDDQFSVERPDGSNFTLKIRSTKLEDSAMYFCASSTGAGNTIYFGEGSWLTVV.

The chain recombines TRBV18 with TRBJ2-1; 12 nucleotides line up with TRBD2. The germline gives CDR1 KGHSH, CDR2 LQKENI. The CDR3 runs to 17 residues. Trimming cost V 6 bases and J 7 bases; bases outside gene matches: 13. This chain's CDR3 is CASSHLVTSGSPNEQFF. The CDR3 nucleotides read TGTGCCAGCTCTCACCTGGTGACTAGCGGGAGTCCGAATGAGCAGTTCTTC.

The chain combines TRBV27 with TRBJ1-5; D is uncertain. Per germline, CDR1 MNHEY and CDR2 SMNVEV (reference sequence). V lost 8 bases and J lost 5, with 7 bases in between. The CDR3 length is 11 residues. This CDR3 reads CASPYDQPQHF. The CDR3 coding sequence is TGTGCCAGCCCCTATGATCAGCCCCAGCATTTT.

This chain links TRBV12-3 or TRBV12-4 with TRBJ1-1; the match to TRBD1 covers 9 bases. The CDR3 consists of 13 residues. V trimming: 7 bases; J trimming: 4 bases; junction bases outside the gene matches: 4. The CDR3 DNA is TGTGCCAGCAAGGGACAGGGAGGCACTGAAGCTTTCTTT. Amino acids: CASKGQGGTEAFF.

The rearrangement links TRBV12-3 or TRBV12-4 to TRBJ1-6, with a tentative D call TRBD1 (5 bases). The V end was cut by 6 bases, the J end by 3 bases, with 6 bases between. This CDR3 comprises 13 residues. The CDR3 region has the DNA TGTGCCAGCAGACAGGACTATAATTCACCCCTCCACTTT. Residues: CASRQDYNSPLHF.

V usage is TRBV7-8 and J usage is TRBJ2-7, with a weak D call TRBD1 (5 bases). From germline, CDR1 is SGHVS and CDR2 FQNEAQ. The CDR3 consists of 14 residues. Trimming took 4 bases from V and 6 from J, leaving 16 bases between them. CDR3 residues: CASSSTVRIGEQYF. CDR3 nucleotide sequence: TGTGCCAGCAGCTCGACAGTTAGGATAGGCGAGCAGTACTTC.

This clone has just one count. The rearrangement links TRBV5-6 to TRBJ1-2; TRBD1 aligns across 7 bases. The germline CDR1 and CDR2 sequences are SGHDT and YYEEEE. This CDR3 comprises 13 residues. After removal of 4 bases from V and 10 bases from J, the junction contained 10 bases not matched to a gene. CDR3 region: CASSPGTEDSYTF. CDR3 DNA sequence: TGTGCCAGCAGCCCAGGGACAGAAGATTCCTACACCTTC.

The chain links TRBV6-5 to TRBJ2-7; a weak D match, TRBD2 (6 bases). The CDR3 runs to 13 residues. CDR1 and CDR2 (germline): MNHEY, SVGAGI. V lost 7 bases to trimming and J lost 0 bases, with 10 bases between them. The CDR3 nucleotides are TGTGCCAGCATGGGGGGTAGCTCCTACGAGCAGTACTTC. Translation: CASMGGSSYEQYF.

The V gene is TRBV5-1, the J gene TRBJ1-2, with D unclear. The V and J ends lost 0 bases and 3 bases respectively, with 15 bases between them. The CDR3 contains 16 residues. Germline V gene data show CDR1 as SGHRS and CDR2 as YFSETQ. The CDR3 nucleotides read TGCGCCAGCAGCTTGGAGTTTGGGGAAGATTACTATGGCTACACCTTC. Its translation is CASSLEFGEDYYGYTF.

CDR3 sequence reads: CAWSGTSGKQPQHF. Here the CDR3 DNA reads TGTGCCTGGAGTGGAACTTCAGGGAAACAGCCCCAGCATTTT. The V gene is TRBV30, the J gene TRBJ1-5, with D perhaps TRBD1 (5 bases). Germline assignment: CDR1 GTSNPN and CDR2 SVGIG (reference sequence). There are 14 residues in the CDR3. V was clipped by 1 base and J by 7 bases, with 14 bases between them.